The 16 T cell receptor beta chains given below trace back to one sample, sequenced in a study of blood T cell repertoires in COVID-19. Data came from immunoSEQ multiplex PCR; TCRdb stores just in-frame clones and leaves some out. The sample holds over 250,000 clones; 80% to 95% are singletons and the top ten take more than 0.95%. Sequences were obtained from PBMCs or T cells enriched from blood (not recorded which). The receptors stem from a woman aged 25 to 39 who had recovered from COVID-19.

This chain joins TRBV7-2 and TRBJ1-1; 11 bases are shared with TRBD1. The CDR3 spans 15 residues. The V gene's germline CDR1 is SGHTA and CDR2 FQGNSA. After removal of 3 bases from V and 2 bases from J, the junction contained 2 bases not matched to a gene. In nucleotides, the CDR3 is TGTGCCAGCAGCTTGGGGACAGGGGGAAACACTGAAGCTTTCTTT. Its protein is CASSLGTGGNTEAFF. The full variable domain, in which reference TRBV7-2 and TRBJ1-1 provide the parts outside the CDR3, is GAGVSQSPSNKVTEKGKDVELRCDPISGHTALYWYRQSLGQGLEFLIYFQGNSAPDKSGLPSDRFSAERTGGSVSTLTIQRTQQEDSAVYLCASSLGTGGNTEAFFGQGTRLTVV.

The CDR3 region has the DNA TGTGCCAGCAGCTTAATGCTTGGCCCCGTGAACACTGAAGCTTTCTTT. Protein: CASSLMLGPVNTEAFF. The chain links TRBV5-8 to TRBJ1-1; D ambiguous. V shed 2 bases and J shed 0 bases, with 14 bases lying between them. From germline, CDR1 is SGHTS and CDR2 YDEGEE. The CDR3 consists of 16 residues.

The rearrangement links TRBV10-3 to TRBJ2-7; tentatively, D is TRBD1 (7 bases). Deletions cut 3 bases from V and 2 bases from J, with 23 bases between. The CDR3 extends over 18 amino acids. Germline V gene data show CDR1 as ENHRY and CDR2 as SYGVKD. The CDR3 coding sequence is TGTGCCATCAGTGATTATAAAGGGGGCGGAGGGCTGACCTACGAGCAGTACTTC. This translates into CAISDYKGGGGLTYEQYF.

This clone occurred once. The chain has TRBV10-3 and TRBJ2-2, with TRBD1 matching over 8 bases. V lost 7 bases to trimming and J lost 1 base; unmatched junction nucleotides: 11. The CDR3 is 17 residues long. Germline-derived CDR1 and CDR2 are ENHRY and SYGVKD. CDR3 bases: TGTGCCATCACCGGACAGGGCGGAACGGGGAACACCGGGGAGCTGTTTTTT. Translated: CAITGQGGTGNTGELFF.

The chain has TRBV2 and TRBJ2-7, with 8 nucleotides matching TRBD1. This CDR3 has 12 residues. Germline CDR1 SNHLY, CDR2 FYNNEI. The CDR3 sequence is CAKGTGIYEQYF. The CDR3 coding sequence is TGTGCAAAGGGGACAGGAATCTACGAGCAGTACTTC.

The CDR3: CASRQKERENNEQFF. Written as DNA, the CDR3 is TGTGCCAGCAGACAAAAAGAGCGGGAGAACAATGAGCAGTTCTTC. The rearrangement uses TRBV3-1 (or the pseudogene TRBV3-2) and TRBJ2-1; TRBD2 matches 8 bases. The V segment lost 6 bases and the J segment 5 bases; nucleotides outside the gene matches: 9. Germline values: CDR1 LGHDT, CDR2 YNNKEL (reference sequence). The CDR3 sequence is 15 residues long.

V and J are TRBV6-2 or TRBV6-3 and TRBJ2-7; D perhaps matches TRBD2 (5 bases). CDR1 and CDR2 from the germline V gene are MNHEY and SVGEGT. This CDR3 region has 12 residues. V lost 5 bases, J lost 3 bases, and 8 bases lay in between. CDR3 protein: CASSPTSYEQYF. The DNA for the CDR3 is TGTGCCAGCAGTCCCACTAGCTACGAGCAGTACTTC.

This chain connects TRBV10-3 to TRBJ2-5, with TRBD2 matching over 11 bases. The germline V gene encodes CDR1 ENHRY and CDR2 SYGVKD. The CDR3 runs to 16 residues. V trimming: 2 bases; J trimming: 2 bases; junction bases outside the gene matches: 4. DNA of the CDR3: TGTGCCATCAGTGAGGGACTAGCGGGTCTACAAGAGACCCAGTACTTC. This codes for CAISEGLAGLQETQYF.

This clone was seen repeatedly, ten times or more. The J gene is TRBJ1-1, the V gene TRBV27; D is unresolved. Between the trimmed V and J ends, which lost 8 bases and 1 base, there was a span of 11 bases. CDR3 length equals 13 residues. Germline CDR1 is MNHEY and CDR2 is SMNVEV (reference sequence). This CDR3 reads CASRGVGNTEAFF. In DNA, the CDR3 is TGTGCCAGCCGCGGGGTGGGGAACACTGAAGCTTTCTTT.

V is TRBV6-5 and J is TRBJ1-1, with TRBD1 as a possible D gene (6 bases). Per the germline V gene, CDR1 is MNHEY and CDR2 is SVGAGI. The CDR3 spans 15 residues. The V end was cut by 4 bases, the J end by 5 bases, with 17 bases between. In DNA, the CDR3 is TGTGCCAGCAGTTCCCCTCGAGGGGGAGAAACTGAAGCTTTCTTT. Protein: CASSSPRGGETEAFF.

The chain has TRBV10-3 and TRBJ2-1; 7 nucleotides agree with TRBD2. The V and J ends lost 2 bases and 13 bases, in that order; junction bases with no gene match: 11. This CDR3 has 14 residues. Germline V gene data show CDR1 as ENHRY and CDR2 as SYGVKD. DNA of the CDR3: TGTGCCATCAGTGAGGTCAAGGCTAGCGGAGAACAGTTCTTC. It translates to CAISEVKASGEQFF.

J is TRBJ1-2 and V is TRBV5-5; the match to TRBD1 covers 12 bases. This CDR3 spans 15 amino acids. Germline V gives CDR1 SGHKS, CDR2 YYEKEE (reference sequence). With 6 bases clipped from V and 8 bases from J, the junction kept 11 bases outside the gene matches. The CDR3 loop reads CASNRPGQGAWGYTF. DNA for the CDR3: TGTGCCAGCAACCGGCCGGGACAGGGGGCTTGGGGCTACACCTTC. The variable domain in full, completed from reference TRBV5-5 and TRBJ1-2, reads DAGVTQSPTHLIKTRGQQVTLRCSPISGHKSVSWYQQVLGQGPQFIFQYYEKEERGRGNFPDRFSARQFPNYSSELNVNALLLGDSALYLCASNRPGQGAWGYTFGSGTRLTVV.

The chain combines TRBV19 with TRBJ2-5, with TRBD1 matching 9 bases. V was pared by 6 bases and J by 3 bases, with 8 bases of the junction left unmatched. The CDR3 has 15 residues. From germline, CDR1 is LNHDA and CDR2 SQIVND (reference sequence). The DNA of the CDR3 is TGTGCCAGTAGACCACAGGGGGCCCGAAAAGAGACCCAGTACTTC. Translated: CASRPQGARKETQYF.

The rearrangement uses TRBV18 and TRBJ2-2, with D perhaps matching TRBD1 (5 bases). V gave up 2 bases and J gave up 1 base, with 11 bases separating them. Per germline, CDR1 KGHSH and CDR2 LQKENI. This CDR3 spans 16 amino acids. The CDR3 loop is CASSPSGQRNTGELFF. The CDR3 coding sequence is TGTGCCAGCTCACCAAGTGGACAAAGGAACACCGGGGAGCTGTTTTTT.

Written as DNA, the CDR3 is TGTGCCAGCAGTCCCACAGGGATAGTTAGTCAGCCCCAGCATTTT. It specifies CASSPTGIVSQPQHF. V is TRBV28 and J is TRBJ1-5; D may be TRBD1 (6 bases). Trimming cost V 5 bases and J 6 bases, with 17 bases left between them. CDR1 MDHEN and CDR2 SYDVKM come from the germline V gene. The CDR3 has 15 amino acids. Filled out from reference TRBV28 and TRBJ1-5, the complete variable domain reads DVKVTQSSRYLVKRTGEKVFLECVQDMDHENMFWYRQDPGLGLRLIYFSYDVKMKEKGDIPEGYSVSREKKERFSLILESASTNQTSMYLCASSPTGIVSQPQHFGDGTRLSIL.

The V and J genes are TRBV19 and TRBJ1-3; the D gene is possibly TRBD1 (5 bases). Trimming took off 7 bases at V and 0 bases at J, with 16 bases between the two ends. Germline assignment: CDR1 LNHDA and CDR2 SQIVND (reference sequence). CDR3 length: 16 amino acids. This CDR3 reads CASIQMTANSGNTIYF. As DNA, the CDR3 is TGTGCCAGTATCCAGATGACAGCAAACTCTGGAAACACCATATATTTT.